This TCR beta chain was identified during a study of blood T cell repertoires in COVID-19. Study in general: Both acute and convalescent COVID-19 samples were obtained from the United States, Italy and Spain.

Grouping used clinical history reported by participants in a survey and questionnaire. In the study's own analysis: Counts of nucleated cells, estimated from reference gene primer amplification, were obtained. TCRdb's table, derived via immunoSEQ multiplex PCR, lists solely in-frame clones and lacks some. V and J calls and clone size are copied from that table; D and trimming were computed from the DNA. There are about 380,000 clones in the sample; approximately 84% occur only once, and roughly 3% lies in the top ten. This clonotype was obtained from a young woman who had recovered from COVID-19. Sequenced input: PBMCs or T cells enriched from blood (not recorded which).

CDR3 sequence reads: CASSPGADTEAFF. The CDR3 DNA reads as TGTGCCAGCTCACCGGGGGCGGACACTGAAGCTTTCTTT. This chain uses TRBV18 with TRBJ1-1; perhaps TRBD1 as D (6 bases). The CDR3 is made up of 13 amino acids. CDR1 and CDR2 (germline): KGHSH, LQKENI. The V end lost 3 bases, the J end lost 3 bases, and 8 bases lay between the germline ends.